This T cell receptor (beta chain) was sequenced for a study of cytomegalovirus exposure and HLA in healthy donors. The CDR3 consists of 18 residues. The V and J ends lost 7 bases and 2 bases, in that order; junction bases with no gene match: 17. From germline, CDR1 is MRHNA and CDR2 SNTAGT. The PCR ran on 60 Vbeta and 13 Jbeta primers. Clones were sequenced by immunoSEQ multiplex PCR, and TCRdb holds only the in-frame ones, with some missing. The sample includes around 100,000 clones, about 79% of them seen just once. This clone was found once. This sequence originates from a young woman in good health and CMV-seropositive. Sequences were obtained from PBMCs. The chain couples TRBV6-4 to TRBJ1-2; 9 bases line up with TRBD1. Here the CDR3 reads CASKREGTGRHLNYGYTF. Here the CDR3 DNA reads TGTGCCAGCAAGCGGGAGGGGACAGGGAGACACCTGAACTATGGCTACACCTTC.